Following are 29 T cell receptor beta chains from one sample sequenced in a study of T cell responses to AZD1222 COVID-19 vaccine. The protocol was immunoSEQ multiplex PCR, while the TCRdb copy is restricted to in-frame clones and leaves out a portion. The sample consists of 43,000 or so clones, around 90% of them appearing once. This specimen was peripheral blood, taken 28 days after the second AZD1222 dose. These receptors originate from an adult who received the AZD1222 COVID-19 vaccine.

This rearrangement joins TRBV7-2 to TRBJ2-7; 16 positions match TRBD2. The junction had 3 bases not matched to a gene; V was cut back by 5 bases and J by 2 bases. The V gene's germline CDR1 is SGHTA and CDR2 FQGNSA. The CDR3 contains 16 residues. DNA of the CDR3: TGTGCCAGCAGCCTCGGGACTAGCGGGGGGGCCTACGAGCAGTACTTC. Residues: CASSLGTSGGAYEQYF.

The chain employs TRBV3-1 (or the pseudogene TRBV3-2) and TRBJ1-6; D is undetermined. With 0 bases removed from V and 9 bases from J, the gap between germline ends came to 9 bases. Per the germline V gene, CDR1 is LGHDT and CDR2 is YNNKEL (reference sequence). This CDR3 spans 14 amino acids. Here the CDR3 reads CASSQDWGTSPLHF. The CDR3 nucleotides are TGTGCCAGCAGCCAAGATTGGGGTACTTCACCCCTCCACTTT.

CDR3 amino acids: CASSQRIGTGPNEQFF. The CDR3 DNA reads as TGTGCCAGCAGCCAAAGAATAGGGACAGGGCCTAATGAGCAGTTCTTC. The chain uses TRBV4-2 and TRBJ2-1; 9 nucleotides match TRBD1. After removal of 2 bases from V and 7 bases from J, the junction contained 9 bases not matched to a gene. CDR1 and CDR2 from the germline V gene are LGHNA and YNFKEQ. The CDR3 runs to 16 residues.

Only one count was recorded for this clone. The chain joins TRBV4-2 to TRBJ2-7; TRBD1 or TRBD2 may be the D gene (5 bases each). Trimming removed 3 bases at V and 2 bases at J, with 14 bases between. Germline CDR1 and CDR2: LGHNA and YNFKEQ. The CDR3 length is 15 residues. CDR3 in DNA: TGTGCCAGCAGCCAGGCCGGGACCGAAACCTACGAGCAGTACTTC. As protein: CASSQAGTETYEQYF.

This clone was picked up one time. V usage is TRBV2 and J usage is TRBJ1-1, with TRBD1 identical over 7 bases. Germline trimming cut 7 bases from V and 8 bases from J; bases unmatched to any gene: 7. The CDR3 has 12 residues. Germline V gene data show CDR1 as SNHLY and CDR2 as FYNNEI. The chain's CDR3 is CASTKETGEAFF. As DNA, the CDR3 is TGTGCCAGCACTAAAGAGACAGGGGAAGCTTTCTTT. Drawing the rest from reference TRBV2 and TRBJ1-1, the complete variable domain is EPEVTQTPSHQVTQMGQEVILRCVPISNHLYFYWYRQILGQKVEFLVSFYNNEISEKSEIFDDQFSVERPDGSNFTLKIRSTKLEDSAMYFCASTKETGEAFFGQGTRLTVV.

V gene TRBV30 combines with J gene TRBJ2-7, with 8 bases aligning to TRBD2. The CDR3 runs to 14 residues. Germline V gene sequence: CDR1 GTSNPN, CDR2 SVGIG (reference sequence). V gave up 5 bases and J gave up 0 bases; unmatched junction bases: 6. CDR3 in DNA: TGTGCCTGGGCTACAGGGACTAGCTCCTACGAGCAGTACTTC. Its protein product is CAWATGTSSYEQYF.

The chain is built from TRBV5-6 and TRBJ1-4; tentatively, D is TRBD1 (6 bases). V was pared by 0 bases and J by 6 bases, with 9 bases between. Germline lookup yields CDR1 SGHDT and CDR2 YYEEEE. This CDR3 region has 14 residues. The CDR3 region has the DNA TGTGCCAGCAGCTTGGGGAACAGGGATGAAAAACTGTTTTTT. Its translation: CASSLGNRDEKLFF.

V and J are TRBV11-2 and TRBJ2-4, with D perhaps matching TRBD2 (6 bases). Germline assignment: CDR1 SGHAT and CDR2 FQNNGV. The V gene lost 1 base and the J gene lost 6 bases, with 13 bases spanning the gap. This CDR3 has 15 residues. CDR3 region: CASSLAPAGRNIQYF. The CDR3 region has the DNA TGTGCCAGCAGCTTAGCCCCTGCGGGGCGAAACATTCAGTACTTC.

The count of this clone is one. The J gene is TRBJ2-5, the V gene TRBV7-7; possible D gene TRBD2, 6 bases. The CDR3 covers 16 residues. V was trimmed by 6 bases and J by 4 bases, leaving 21 bases between them. Germline CDR1 reads SSHAT; CDR2 reads FNYEAQ (reference sequence). CDR3: CASSLGAGQEGETQYF. DNA of the CDR3: TGTGCCAGCAGTCTAGGGGCAGGGCAGGAGGGAGAGACCCAGTACTTC.

The chain joins TRBV2 to TRBJ1-2; TRBD1 is a possible D gene (6 bases). This CDR3 is built from 14 residues. The germline V gene has CDR1 SNHLY and CDR2 FYNNEI. Trimming pared 8 bases from V and 4 bases from J, leaving 17 bases between. CDR3 coding DNA: TGTGCCAGCCGAGGAGGGGGGACAACCTATGGCTACACCTTC. Its translation is CASRGGGTTYGYTF.

This chain links TRBV14 with TRBJ1-1, with TRBD1 matching 8 bases. J was trimmed by 1 base and V by 1 base; bases with no gene match: 2. This CDR3 contains 15 residues. The germline gives CDR1 SGHDN, CDR2 FVKESK. CDR3 sequence: CASSQATGANTEAFF. The CDR3 DNA is TGTGCCAGCAGCCAAGCGACAGGGGCGAACACTGAAGCTTTCTTT.

The rearrangement links TRBV6-5 to TRBJ1-2; D gene uncertain. The V end was cut by 7 bases, the J end by 4 bases, with 13 bases between. CDR1 and CDR2 (germline): MNHEY, SVGAGI. The CDR3 length is 13 residues. Here the CDR3 reads CASTKGFTYGYTF. In DNA form, the CDR3 reads TGTGCCAGCACAAAGGGTTTTACCTATGGCTACACCTTC.

This rearrangement joins TRBV7-2 to TRBJ2-3, with D unresolved. The V end was cut by 0 bases, the J end by 2 bases, with 12 bases between. The CDR3 contains 16 residues. Germline V gene data show CDR1 as SGHTA and CDR2 as FQGNSA. CDR3 sequence reads: CASSLALTRNTDTQYF. CDR3 nucleotides: TGTGCCAGCAGCTTAGCACTCACGAGGAACACAGATACGCAGTATTTT.

V is TRBV18 and J is TRBJ1-2, with TRBD1 as a possible D gene (5 bases). Germline assignment: CDR1 KGHSH and CDR2 LQKENI. There are 13 residues in the CDR3. V was clipped by 3 bases and J by 1 base, with 6 bases between them. The CDR3: CASSPTVNYGYTF. CDR3 DNA: TGTGCCAGCTCACCGACAGTTAACTATGGCTACACCTTC.

The chain carries TRBV4-2 and TRBJ1-2, with D tentatively TRBD1 (6 bases). This CDR3 region has 15 residues. V lost 4 bases and J lost 4, with 16 bases in between. In germline, CDR1 is LGHNA, CDR2 YNFKEQ. The CDR3 loop reads CASSLRDQGGYGYTF. In DNA form, the CDR3 reads TGTGCCAGCAGCCTGAGGGACCAAGGGGGCTATGGCTACACCTTC.

The CDR3 coding sequence is TGTGCCAGCAGTTACAGGGGTGATGGCTACACCTTC. Protein product: CASSYRGDGYTF. The chain links TRBV6-5 to TRBJ1-2, with D possibly matching TRBD1 (5 bases). In germline, CDR1 is MNHEY, CDR2 SVGAGI. This CDR3 has 12 residues. Trimming pared 2 bases from V and 6 bases from J, leaving 7 bases between.

The V and J genes are TRBV6-5 and TRBJ2-1; 9 bases are shared with TRBD1. From germline, CDR1 is MNHEY and CDR2 SVGAGI. The CDR3 consists of 15 residues. V shed 6 bases, J shed 2 bases, and the junction held 5 bases outside the gene matches. CDR3 loop: CASSPDRGPYNEQFF. The CDR3 DNA sequence: TGTGCCAGCAGCCCGGACAGGGGCCCCTACAATGAGCAGTTCTTC.

V is TRBV4-2 and J is TRBJ2-1; D gene ambiguous. Germline V gives CDR1 LGHNA, CDR2 YNFKEQ. Trimming took off 0 bases at V and 10 bases at J, with 10 bases between the two ends. The CDR3 length is 13 residues. The CDR3 DNA follows: TGTGCCAGCAGCCAAGATAGGTTTGGCGAGCAGTTCTTC. Amino acid sequence: CASSQDRFGEQFF.

The rearrangement links TRBV9 to TRBJ1-1, with D maybe TRBD1 (6 bases). Germline CDR1 and CDR2: SGDLS and YYNGEE. The CDR3 is 16 residues long. Trimming removed 4 bases at V and 1 base at J, with 17 bases between. The CDR3 here is CASSPGLLGANTEAFF. The CDR3 region has the DNA TGTGCCAGCAGCCCAGGTCTCCTGGGGGCGAACACTGAAGCTTTCTTT. Complete variable domain (other parts from reference TRBV9 and TRBJ1-1): DSGVTQTPKHLITATGQRVTLRCSPRSGDLSVYWYQQSLDQGLQFLIQYYNGEERAKGNILERFSAQQFPDLHSELNLSSLELGDSALYFCASSPGLLGANTEAFFGQGTRLTVV.

The genes are TRBV14 and TRBJ1-3; 8 positions match TRBD1. The CDR3 sequence is 14 residues long. V shed 10 bases, J shed 2 bases, and the junction held 7 bases outside the gene matches. The germline V gene has CDR1 SGHDN and CDR2 FVKESK. CDR3 sequence reads: CATREQGAGNTIYF. The CDR3 DNA is TGTGCCACCAGAGAACAGGGGGCTGGAAACACCATATATTTT.

The sample holds one count of this clone. The chain joins TRBV6-2 or TRBV6-3 to TRBJ2-7; either TRBD1 or TRBD2 may fit D (5 bases each). V lost 5 bases and J lost 4, with 18 bases in between. Germline values: CDR1 MNHEY, CDR2 SVGEGT. The length of the CDR3 is 15 residues. The CDR3 nucleotides are TGTGCCAGCAGTCCACCCGGGACGTTAATTTACGAGCAGTACTTC. Protein: CASSPPGTLIYEQYF.

V gene TRBV6-6 combines with J gene TRBJ1-6; D is undetermined. The CDR3 length is 15 residues. Trimming removed 5 bases from V and 12 bases from J, with 20 bases in between. Per germline, CDR1 MNHNY and CDR2 SVGAGI (reference sequence). CDR3 in DNA: TGTGCCAGCAGTCTACTCGGGCCAGCGGGTCTACCCCTCCACTTT. As protein: CASSLLGPAGLPLHF.

The table lists this clone with a count of one. This sequence joins TRBV11-2 and TRBJ2-1; D may be TRBD1 (5 bases). The germline gives CDR1 SGHAT, CDR2 FQNNGV. The CDR3 runs to 13 residues. The V end lost 5 bases, the J end lost 6 bases, and 11 bases lay between the germline ends. CDR3 sequence: CASSLGAVNEQFF. The CDR3 DNA reads as TGTGCCAGCAGCCTAGGGGCAGTCAATGAGCAGTTCTTC. Using reference TRBV11-2 and TRBJ2-1 for the parts outside the CDR3, the full variable domain is EAGVAQSPRYKIIEKRQSVAFWCNPISGHATLYWYQQILGQGPKLLIQFQNNGVVDDSQLPKDRFSAERLKGVDSTLKIQPAKLEDSAVYLCASSLGAVNEQFFGPGTRLTVL.

V and J are TRBV7-8 and TRBJ2-1, with 10 bases that match TRBD1. From germline, CDR1 is SGHVS and CDR2 FQNEAQ. V was clipped by 1 base and J by 6 bases; unmatched bases: 9. This CDR3 spans 17 amino acids. The CDR3, as DNA: TGTGCCAGCAGCTTAGGTGTAAGGGACAGGGGTGGCAATGAGCAGTTCTTC. It codes for CASSLGVRDRGGNEQFF.

V and J are TRBV6-5 and TRBJ2-1, with 14 bases aligning to TRBD2. The CDR3 extends over 15 amino acids. V lost 5 bases, J lost 9 bases, and 6 bases stayed unmatched. The V gene's germline CDR1 is MNHEY and CDR2 SVGAGI. The CDR3, as DNA: TGTGCCAGCAGTCGACTAGCGGGGGGGCAGGTTGAGCAGTTCTTC. This sequence encodes CASSRLAGGQVEQFF.

This rearrangement joins TRBV29-1 to TRBJ1-1; D is unresolved. This CDR3 region has 13 residues. Germline V gene data show CDR1 as SQVTM and CDR2 as ANQGSEA. Trimming took off 4 bases at V and 0 bases at J, with 9 bases between the two ends. DNA for the CDR3: TGCAGCGTTGCGCGGGCGGTGAACACTGAAGCTTTCTTT. Translation gives CSVARAVNTEAFF.

The genes are TRBV4-1 and TRBJ2-7; D is perhaps TRBD1 or TRBD2 (6 bases each). Germline loops: CDR1 MGHRA, CDR2 YSYEKL. V dropped 0 bases and J dropped 6 bases, with 21 bases sitting between them. CDR3 length equals 17 residues. The CDR3 protein is CASSQEPLQGGLGEQYF. The CDR3 DNA follows: TGCGCCAGCAGCCAAGAGCCCCTACAGGGAGGCCTAGGCGAGCAGTACTTC.

The chain uses TRBV30 and TRBJ2-1, with TRBD2 as a possible D gene (6 bases). This CDR3 comprises 13 residues. The germline V gene encodes CDR1 GTSNPN and CDR2 SVGIG (reference sequence). The germline V and J ends were trimmed by 1 base and 7 bases, with 11 bases remaining between them. The chain's CDR3 is CAWSGRGFNEQFF. The CDR3 DNA reads as TGTGCCTGGAGTGGCCGGGGGTTTAATGAGCAGTTCTTC. The variable domain in full, completed from reference TRBV30 and TRBJ2-1, reads SQTIHQWPATLVQPVGSPLSLECTVEGTSNPNLYWYRQAAGRGLQLLFYSVGIGQISSEVPQNLSASRPQDRQFILSSKKLLLSDSGFYLCAWSGRGFNEQFFGPGTRLTVL.

The gene calls are TRBV6-5 and TRBJ2-2, with no clear D. Trimming left V 2 bases short and J 2 bases short, with 12 bases between. The CDR3 totals 16 residues. The germline CDR1 and CDR2 sequences are MNHEY and SVGAGI. This CDR3 reads CASSYRRTFNTGELFF. DNA for the CDR3: TGTGCCAGCAGTTACAGAAGGACCTTCAACACCGGGGAGCTGTTTTTT.